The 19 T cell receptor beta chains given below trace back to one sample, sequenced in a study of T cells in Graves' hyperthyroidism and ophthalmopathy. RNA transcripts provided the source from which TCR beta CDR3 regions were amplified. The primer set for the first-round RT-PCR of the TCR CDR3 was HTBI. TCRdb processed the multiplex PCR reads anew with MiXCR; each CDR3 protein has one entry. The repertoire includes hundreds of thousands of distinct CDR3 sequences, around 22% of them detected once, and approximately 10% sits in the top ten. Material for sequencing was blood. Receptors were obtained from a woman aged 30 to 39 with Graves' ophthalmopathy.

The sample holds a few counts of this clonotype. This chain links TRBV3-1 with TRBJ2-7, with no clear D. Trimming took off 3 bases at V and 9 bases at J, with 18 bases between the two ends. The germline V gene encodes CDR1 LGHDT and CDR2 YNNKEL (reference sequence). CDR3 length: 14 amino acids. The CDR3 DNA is TGTGCCAGCAGCCAGGCCCCTCCCGGGTCCGCGCAGTACTTC. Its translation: CASSQAPPGSAQYF.

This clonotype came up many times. The CDR3: CASSYAGAQGTEAFF. DNA of the CDR3: TGTGCCAGCAGTTACGCGGGGGCACAAGGGACTGAAGCTTTCTTT. The chain is built from TRBV6-5 and TRBJ1-1; tentatively, D is TRBD1 (6 bases). This CDR3 contains 15 residues. The V gene's germline CDR1 is MNHEY and CDR2 SVGAGI. Between the trimmed V and J ends, which lost 2 bases and 5 bases, there was a span of 15 bases.

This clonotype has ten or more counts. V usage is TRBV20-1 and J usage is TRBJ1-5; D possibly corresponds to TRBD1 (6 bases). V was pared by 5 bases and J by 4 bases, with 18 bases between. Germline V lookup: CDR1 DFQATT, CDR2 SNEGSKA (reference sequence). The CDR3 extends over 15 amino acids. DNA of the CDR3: TGCAGTGCTTCCTCGAACAGTCAGGGGAATCAGCCCCAGCATTTT. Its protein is CSASSNSQGNQPQHF.

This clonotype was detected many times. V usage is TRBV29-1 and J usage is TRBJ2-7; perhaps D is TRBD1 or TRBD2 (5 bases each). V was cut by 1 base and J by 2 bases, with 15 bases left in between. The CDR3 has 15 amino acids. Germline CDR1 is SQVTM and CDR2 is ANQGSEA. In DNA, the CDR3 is TGCAGCGTTGAAGTTGGGCCGGGACGGACCTACGAGCAGTACTTC. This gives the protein CSVEVGPGRTYEQYF.

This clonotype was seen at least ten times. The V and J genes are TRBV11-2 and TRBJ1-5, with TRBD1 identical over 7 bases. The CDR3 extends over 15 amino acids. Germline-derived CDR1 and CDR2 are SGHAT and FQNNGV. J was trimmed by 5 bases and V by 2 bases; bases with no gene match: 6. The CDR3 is CASSLRAGGDQPQHF. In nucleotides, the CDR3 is TGTGCCAGCAGCTTAAGGGCAGGGGGGGATCAGCCCCAGCATTTT.

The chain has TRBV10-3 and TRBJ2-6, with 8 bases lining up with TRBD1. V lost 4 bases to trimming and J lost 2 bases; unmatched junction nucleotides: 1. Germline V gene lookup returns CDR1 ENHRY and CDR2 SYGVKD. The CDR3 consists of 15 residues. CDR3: CAISGRGPGANVLTF. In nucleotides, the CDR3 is TGTGCCATCAGTGGCAGGGGGCCTGGGGCCAACGTCCTGACTTTC.

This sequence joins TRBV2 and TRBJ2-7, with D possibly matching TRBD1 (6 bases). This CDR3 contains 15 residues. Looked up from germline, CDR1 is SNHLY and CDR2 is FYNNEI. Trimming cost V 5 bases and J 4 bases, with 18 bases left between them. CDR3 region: CASSSSTGDLYEQYF. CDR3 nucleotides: TGTGCCAGCAGTTCCTCGACAGGTGATCTTTACGAGCAGTACTTC.

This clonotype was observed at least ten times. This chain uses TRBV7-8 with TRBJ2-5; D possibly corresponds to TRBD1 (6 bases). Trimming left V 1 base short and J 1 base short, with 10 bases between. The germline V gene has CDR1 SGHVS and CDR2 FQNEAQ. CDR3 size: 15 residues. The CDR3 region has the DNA TGTGCCAGCAGCTTAGTGTTCAGGGGCCAAGAGACCCAGTACTTC. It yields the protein CASSLVFRGQETQYF.

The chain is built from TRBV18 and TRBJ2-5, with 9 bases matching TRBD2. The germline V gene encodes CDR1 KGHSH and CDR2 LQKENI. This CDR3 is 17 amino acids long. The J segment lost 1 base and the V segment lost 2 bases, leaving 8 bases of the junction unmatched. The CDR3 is CASSPFPTSGSQETQYF. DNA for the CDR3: TGTGCCAGCTCACCATTTCCGACTAGCGGAAGCCAAGAGACCCAGTACTTC.

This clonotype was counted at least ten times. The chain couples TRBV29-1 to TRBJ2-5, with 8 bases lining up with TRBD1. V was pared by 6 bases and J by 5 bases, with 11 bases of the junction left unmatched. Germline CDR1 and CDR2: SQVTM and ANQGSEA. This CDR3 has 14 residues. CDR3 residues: CSVGMTGDLETQYF. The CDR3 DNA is TGCAGCGTGGGTATGACAGGGGACTTGGAGACCCAGTACTTC.

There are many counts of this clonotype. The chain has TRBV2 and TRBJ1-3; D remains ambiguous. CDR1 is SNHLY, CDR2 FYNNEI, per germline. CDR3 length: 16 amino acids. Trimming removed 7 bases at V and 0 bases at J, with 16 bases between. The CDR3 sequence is CASIRDTTVSGNTIYF. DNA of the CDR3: TGTGCCAGCATTAGAGACACGACCGTCTCTGGAAACACCATATATTTT. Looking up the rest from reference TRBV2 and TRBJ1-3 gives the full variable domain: EPEVTQTPSHQVTQMGQEVILRCVPISNHLYFYWYRQILGQKVEFLVSFYNNEISEKSEIFDDQFSVERPDGSNFTLKIRSTKLEDSAMYFCASIRDTTVSGNTIYFGEGSWLTVV.

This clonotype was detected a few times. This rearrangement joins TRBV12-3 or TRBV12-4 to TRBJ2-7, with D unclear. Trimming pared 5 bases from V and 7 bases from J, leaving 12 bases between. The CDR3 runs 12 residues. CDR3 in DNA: TGTGCCAGCAGTATCGCCATCCGGGAGCAGTACTTC. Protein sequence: CASSIAIREQYF.

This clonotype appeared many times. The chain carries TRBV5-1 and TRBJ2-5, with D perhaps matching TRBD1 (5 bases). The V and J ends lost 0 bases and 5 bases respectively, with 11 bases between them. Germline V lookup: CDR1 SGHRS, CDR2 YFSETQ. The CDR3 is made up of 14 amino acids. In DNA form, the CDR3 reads TGCGCCAGCAGCTTGGGGGGCCCGCGGGAGACCCAGTACTTC. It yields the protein CASSLGGPRETQYF.

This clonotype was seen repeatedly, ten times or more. The CDR3 loop reads CAIQSPRGEAFF. The CDR3 region has the DNA TGTGCCATTCAAAGCCCCCGGGGTGAAGCTTTCTTT. The rearrangement joins TRBV6-2 or TRBV6-3 to TRBJ1-1; D gene unclear. The CDR3 consists of 12 residues. The ends were cut back, 10 bases at V and 7 bases at J, with 16 bases in the middle. Per germline, CDR1 MNHEY and CDR2 SVGEGT.

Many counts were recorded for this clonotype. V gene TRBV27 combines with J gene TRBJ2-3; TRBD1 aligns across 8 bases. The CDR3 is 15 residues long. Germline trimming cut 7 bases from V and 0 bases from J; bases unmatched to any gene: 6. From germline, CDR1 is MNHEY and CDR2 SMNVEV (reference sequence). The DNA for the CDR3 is TGTGCCAGCATTTCGACAGGGGAGAGCACAGATACGCAGTATTTT. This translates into CASISTGESTDTQYF.

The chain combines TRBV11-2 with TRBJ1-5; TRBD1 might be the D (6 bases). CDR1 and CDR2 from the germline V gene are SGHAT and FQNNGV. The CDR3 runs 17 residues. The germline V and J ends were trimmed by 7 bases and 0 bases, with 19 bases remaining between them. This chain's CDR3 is CASIGTGRTNSNQPQHF. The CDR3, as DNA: TGTGCCAGCATCGGAACAGGGAGAACTAATAGCAATCAGCCCCAGCATTTT. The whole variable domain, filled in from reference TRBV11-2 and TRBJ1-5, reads EAGVAQSPRYKIIEKRQSVAFWCNPISGHATLYWYQQILGQGPKLLIQFQNNGVVDDSQLPKDRFSAERLKGVDSTLKIQPAKLEDSAVYLCASIGTGRTNSNQPQHFGDGTRLSIL.

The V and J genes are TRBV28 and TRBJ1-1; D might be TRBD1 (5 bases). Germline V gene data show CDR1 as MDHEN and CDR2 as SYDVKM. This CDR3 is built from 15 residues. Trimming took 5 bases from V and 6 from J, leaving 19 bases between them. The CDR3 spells CASSQGRLGGSEAFF. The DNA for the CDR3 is TGTGCCAGCAGTCAGGGACGGTTGGGTGGCTCTGAAGCTTTCTTT.

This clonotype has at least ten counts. CDR3 DNA sequence: TGTGCCAGCAGCTATTTTCGGGACGGCGCCTACGAGCAGTACTTC. It translates to CASSYFRDGAYEQYF. The chain joins TRBV6-5 to TRBJ2-7; TRBD1 or TRBD2 may be the D gene (5 bases each). The germline V gene has CDR1 MNHEY and CDR2 SVGAGI. Deletions cut 6 bases from V and 2 bases from J, with 17 bases between. The CDR3 is 15 amino acids.

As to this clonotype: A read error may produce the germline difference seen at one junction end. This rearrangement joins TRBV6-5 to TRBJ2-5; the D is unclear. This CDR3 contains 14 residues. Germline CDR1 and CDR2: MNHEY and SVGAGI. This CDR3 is CTSNSLADQETQYF. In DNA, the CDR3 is TGTACCAGCAATTCGTTGGCGGATCAAGAGACCCAGTACTTC.